This TCR beta chain appears in the sequencing data of a study of CD8+CD57+ T cells in acquired aplastic anemia. From germline, CDR1 is SQVTM and CDR2 ANQGSEA. The CDR3 length is 13 residues. Trimming shortened V by 0 bases and J by 0 bases, and 4 bases separated the two germline ends. This clonotype was counted only a few times. Using genomic DNA as the template, TCR beta VDJ and CDR3 profiling was carried out. TCRdb reanalysed the reads using MiXCR and keeps one entry per CDR3 protein. Counted here are 170,000 or so distinct CDR3 sequences, 45% to 50% occurring once; the ten biggest clones make up 30% to 40%. Patients who underwent sequencing had shown CD8+CD57+ cell expansion by flow cytometry.

Sequences were obtained from sorted CD4+, CD8+, or CD8+CD57+ T cells (not recorded which) from PBMCs. The clonotype was recovered from a human donor with aplastic anemia. J is TRBJ2-3 and V is TRBV29-1; D gene ambiguous. The CDR3 region is CSVEEASTDTQYF. The CDR3 region has the DNA TGCAGCGTTGAAGAAGCTAGCACAGATACGCAGTATTTT.